There are many counts of the clone carrying this T cell receptor (beta chain). Germline CDR1 is LGHNA and CDR2 is YNFKEQ. V shed 0 bases and J shed 4 bases, with 19 bases lying between them. The CDR3 loop spans 18 amino acids. The sample is drawn from a study of identical twins. TCRdb redid the calling of the 5' RACE reads with MiXCR, one entry per CDR3 protein. This table has about 690,000 distinct CDR3 sequences, 21% appearing once. These data were also reused for a study on T cells expressing NK-cell markers. That source reports: NKG2C+ dominant clonotypes from 5 to 7 donors made up roughly 1.0-7.0% of CD8+ T cells.

The V call is TRBV4-2, the J call TRBJ2-1; D is undetermined. This clonotype originated in a woman aged 18-29 years in good health. Sequenced: PBMCs. CDR3 DNA: TGTGCCAGCAGCCAAGAGGCGAACCGGTACAGAGAATACAATGAGCAGTTCTTC. Amino acid sequence: CASSQEANRYREYNEQFF.